This paragraph covers one T cell receptor (beta chain) sequence. The junction had 5 bases not matched to a gene; V was cut back by 3 bases and J by 3 bases. The CDR3 loop spans 15 amino acids. Germline-derived CDR1 and CDR2 are MDHEN and SYDVKM. In the source study's methods: Reference gene primer amplification gave nucleated cell count estimates. Using immunoSEQ multiplex PCR, the repertoire was profiled, and TCRdb retains in-frame clones only, with some absent. V, J and clone size derive from that table, while D and trimming were established from the DNA sequence. The sample shows about 120,000 clones, 85% of them seen only once. This entry belongs to a study of blood T cell repertoires in COVID-19. Background on the study: From the United States, Italy and Spain came samples of acute and convalescent COVID-19. Nucleic acid was either cDNA or gDNA, and it came from T cells, B-cell-depleted T cells, or PBMCs.

The specimen sequenced was peripheral blood. The origin of this receptor is a man between 60 and 75 years old with acute or convalescent COVID-19. The rearrangement joins TRBV28 to TRBJ2-7, with 10 bases that match TRBD1. The CDR3 loop is CASSFGTGDGYEQYF. The CDR3 DNA reads as TGTGCCAGCAGTTTCGGGACAGGGGATGGCTACGAGCAGTACTTC.